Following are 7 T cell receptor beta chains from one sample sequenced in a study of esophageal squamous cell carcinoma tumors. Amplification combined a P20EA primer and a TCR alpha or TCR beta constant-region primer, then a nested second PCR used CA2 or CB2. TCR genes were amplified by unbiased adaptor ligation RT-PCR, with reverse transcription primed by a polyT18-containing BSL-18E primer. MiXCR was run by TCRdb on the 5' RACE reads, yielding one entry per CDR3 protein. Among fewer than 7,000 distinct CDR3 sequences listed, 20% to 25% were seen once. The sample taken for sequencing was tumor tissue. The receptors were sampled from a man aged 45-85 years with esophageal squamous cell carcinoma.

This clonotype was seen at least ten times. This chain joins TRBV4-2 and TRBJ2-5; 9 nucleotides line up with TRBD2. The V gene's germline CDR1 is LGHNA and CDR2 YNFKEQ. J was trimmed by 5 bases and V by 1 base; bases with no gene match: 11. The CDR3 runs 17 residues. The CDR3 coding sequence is TGTGCCAGCAGCCAAGGAACCGCGGGAGGGCCGGAGGAGACCCAGTACTTC. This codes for CASSQGTAGGPEETQYF.

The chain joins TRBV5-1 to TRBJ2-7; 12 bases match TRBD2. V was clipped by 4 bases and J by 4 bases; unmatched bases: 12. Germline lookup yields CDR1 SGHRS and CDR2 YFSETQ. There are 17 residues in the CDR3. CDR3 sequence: CASSLQGPTSGSYEQYF. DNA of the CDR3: TGCGCCAGCAGCCTACAGGGTCCGACTAGCGGGAGTTACGAGCAGTACTTC.

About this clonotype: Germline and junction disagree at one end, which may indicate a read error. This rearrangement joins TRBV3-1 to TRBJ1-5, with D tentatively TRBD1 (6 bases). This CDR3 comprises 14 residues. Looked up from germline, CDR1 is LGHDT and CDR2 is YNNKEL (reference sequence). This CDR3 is CASNQQGGDQPQHF. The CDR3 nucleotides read TGTGCCAGCAACCAACAGGGTGGGGATCAGCCCCAGCATTTT. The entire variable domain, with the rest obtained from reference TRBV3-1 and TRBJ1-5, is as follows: DTAVSQTPKYLVTQMGNDKSIKCEQNLGHDTMYWYKQDSKKFLKIMFSYNNKELIINETVPNRFSPKSPDKAHLNLHINSLELGDSAVYFCASNQQGGDQPQHFGDGTRLSIL.

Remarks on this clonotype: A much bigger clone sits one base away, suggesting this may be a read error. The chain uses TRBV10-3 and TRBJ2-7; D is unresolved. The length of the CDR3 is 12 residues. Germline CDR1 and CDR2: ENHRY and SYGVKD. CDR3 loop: CANSERSYEQYF. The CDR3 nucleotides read TGTGCCAACAGTGAAAGGAGCTACGAGCAGTACTTC.

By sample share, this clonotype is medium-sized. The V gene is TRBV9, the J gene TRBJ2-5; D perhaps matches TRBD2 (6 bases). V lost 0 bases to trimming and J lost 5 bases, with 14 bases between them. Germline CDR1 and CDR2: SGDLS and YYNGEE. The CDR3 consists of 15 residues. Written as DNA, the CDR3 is TGTGCCAGCAGCGTAGGTAGCGGAGGCGCGGAGACCCAGTACTTC. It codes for CASSVGSGGAETQYF.

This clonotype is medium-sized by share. The CDR3: CASRREFGNEQFF. The DNA of the CDR3 is TGTGCCAGCCGGAGGGAGTTTGGCAATGAGCAGTTCTTC. The chain links TRBV6-4 to TRBJ2-1; a possible D gene is TRBD2 (6 bases). This CDR3 has 13 residues. The V end was cut by 8 bases, the J end by 6 bases, with 14 bases between. In germline, CDR1 is MRHNA, CDR2 SNTAGT.

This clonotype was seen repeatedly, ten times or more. Here the CDR3 reads CSAPPTDRVAEQFF. DNA of the CDR3: TGCAGTGCTCCTCCCACGGACAGGGTCGCTGAGCAGTTCTTC. This sequence joins TRBV20-1 and TRBJ2-1; 8 positions agree with TRBD1. Germline lookup yields CDR1 DFQATT and CDR2 SNEGSKA (reference sequence). The CDR3 length is 14 residues. The ends lost 5 bases at V and 9 bases at J; junction bases unmatched: 12.